These T cell receptor beta chains were read from a single sample in a study of breast tumors, draining lymph nodes, adjacent tissues. Each CDR3 protein gets one entry after TCRdb re-called the multiplex PCR reads with MiXCR. The data show about 140,000 distinct CDR3 sequences, under 25% seen once. The specimen sequenced was axillary lymph node tissue. The receptors come from a female donor with breast cancer. Some clones in this sample may be carry-over from other donors' samples. CDR3s leave out the opening cysteine and the closing phenylalanine or tryptophan.

V | CDR3
TRBV6-1 | ASSSNRGLRETQY
TRBV20-1 | SARLAGETQY
TRBV27 | ASSSNRFPTGQKGNNEAF
TRBV15 | ATSRDSGPAVDEQF
TRBV7-6 | ASSLDVSTDTQY
TRBV28 | ASSFSQLEDSSYEQY
TRBV6-6 | ASSYRDTQY
TRBV20-1 | SARWTSGRNEQF
TRBV2 | ASSTGDTGELF
TRBV10-3 | AISEPNGKRPITDTQY
TRBV5-1 | ASSRQGIASNEQF
TRBV18 | ASAPLSTDTQY
TRBV5-8 | ASSHSGRAIDTQY
TRBV4-1 | ASSQDMAYSGNTIY
TRBV2 | ASTDRDLYNEQF
TRBV19 | ASRAGQGASETQY
TRBV12-3/TRBV12-4 | ASSFLRTYYNEQF
TRBV19 | ASRAVGNTGELF
TRBV20-1 | SARAGESLTETQY
TRBV20-1 | SASVQGGNQPQH
TRBV27 | ASSRDRGNNEKLF
TRBV20-1 | SARGQGATSGANVLT
TRBV6-5 | ASSYPTRDSGDVELF
TRBV27 | ASSLLGTGSGQPQH
TRBV7-2 | ASSLAVGFTGVSQH
TRBV3-1 | ASSQSTGELF
TRBV15 | ATKEVLTNEKLF
TRBV6-1 | ASSETQGAGQPQH
TRBV20-1 | SARGSGVGDRGNNEQF
TRBV19 | ASNVARTSGSTEQF
TRBV29-1 | SVGTSGLETQY
TRBV7-9 | ASSLQREVRNTQY
TRBV15 | ATSRTSGSYEQY
TRBV7-2 | ASSPRLAGLCYEQH
TRBV20-1 | SARVGGGWGDTQY
TRBV6-1 | ASSEIGSVQY
TRBV5-1 | ASSLVVGELF
TRBV6-5 | ASRLLSSTDTQY
TRBV30 | AWSPTGGAYEQY
TRBV6-1 | ASRGVGGRADYGYT
TRBV4-3 | ASSQEALSSTGELF
TRBV7-2 | ASSLRTGQEQY
TRBV30 | AWSAGLKISPQH
TRBV19 | ASRPHQPQH